The rows below give T cell receptor beta chains drawn from one sample of a study of cytomegalovirus exposure and HLA in healthy donors. Here immunoSEQ multiplex PCR was the method, and the copy in TCRdb shows in-frame clones only, minus some. The table shows some 120,000 clones, with just under 90% occurring only once. The sequenced material came from PBMCs. Every receptor here comes from a man aged 25-40 years in good health and CMV-seronegative. CDR3s include the opening cysteine and the closing phenylalanine or tryptophan. The order of the fields is J gene, clone size, V gene, D gene, CDR3 protein, CDR3 DNA. The D gene is left open where the match is weak. The listing skips clone size in some rows; elsewhere it reads once, few, many or a size class.

j_gene: TRBJ2-2
abundance: once
v_gene: TRBV29-1
d_gene: NA
CDR3aa: CSVGGVVNTGELFF
CDR3nt: TGCAGCGTTGGGGGGGTAGTGAACACCGGGGAGCTGTTTTTT

j_gene: TRBJ1-5
abundance: NA
v_gene: TRBV29-1
d_gene: NA
CDR3aa: CSVGIGGVQPQHF
CDR3nt: TGCAGCGTTGGAATTGGAGGGGTGCAGCCCCAGCATTTT

j_gene: TRBJ2-7
abundance: NA
v_gene: TRBV7-9
d_gene: NA
CDR3aa: CASGISYEQYF
CDR3nt: TGTGCCAGCGGCATATCCTACGAGCAGTACTTC

j_gene: TRBJ2-7
abundance: NA
v_gene: TRBV29-1
d_gene: TRBD1
CDR3aa: CSVEDRGQGAYEQYF
CDR3nt: TGCAGCGTTGAAGATAGGGGACAGGGGGCCTACGAGCAGTACTTC

j_gene: TRBJ2-7
abundance: few
v_gene: TRBV5-6
d_gene: NA
CDR3aa: CASSRVTYEQYF
CDR3nt: TGTGCCAGCAGCCGAGTAACCTACGAGCAGTACTTC

j_gene: TRBJ2-2
abundance: NA
v_gene: TRBV27
d_gene: NA
CDR3aa: CASSLSRGSNTGELFF
CDR3nt: TGTGCCAGCAGTTTATCAAGGGGGTCGAACACCGGGGAGCTGTTTTTT

j_gene: TRBJ1-2
abundance: NA
v_gene: TRBV15
d_gene: NA
CDR3aa: CATSRDSGLDYGYTF
CDR3nt: TGTGCCACCAGCAGAGATTCAGGATTAGACTATGGCTACACCTTC

j_gene: TRBJ1-6
abundance: NA
v_gene: TRBV10-1
d_gene: TRBD1
CDR3aa: CASSRDRVNSPLHF
CDR3nt: TGCGCCAGCAGCCGGGACAGGGTCAATTCACCCCTCCACTTT

j_gene: TRBJ1-2
abundance: NA
v_gene: TRBV27
d_gene: TRBD1
CDR3aa: CASSPTGLNYGYTF
CDR3nt: TGTGCCAGCAGCCCGACAGGGCTGAACTATGGCTACACCTTC

j_gene: TRBJ1-1
abundance: NA
v_gene: TRBV9
d_gene: NA
CDR3aa: CASSVGGSVTTEAFF
CDR3nt: TGTGCCAGCAGCGTAGGTGGCAGCGTAACCACTGAAGCTTTCTTT

j_gene: TRBJ2-2
abundance: NA
v_gene: TRBV19
d_gene: NA
CDR3aa: CASRKGRGRDTGELFF
CDR3nt: TGTGCCAGTAGAAAGGGCAGGGGTAGGGACACCGGGGAGCTGTTTTTT

j_gene: TRBJ2-7
abundance: few
v_gene: TRBV7-9
d_gene: TRBD1
CDR3aa: CASRGTGSYEQYF
CDR3nt: TGTGCCAGCCGCGGGACAGGTAGTTACGAGCAGTACTTC

j_gene: TRBJ1-6
abundance: once
v_gene: TRBV2
d_gene: NA
CDR3aa: CASLDSYNSPLHF
CDR3nt: TGTGCCAGCCTAGACAGTTATAATTCACCCCTCCACTTT

j_gene: TRBJ2-7
abundance: NA
v_gene: TRBV2
d_gene: TRBD1
CDR3aa: CASIGTGRAYEQYF
CDR3nt: TGTGCCAGCATTGGGACAGGGCGAGCGTACGAGCAGTACTTC

j_gene: TRBJ2-7
abundance: NA
v_gene: TRBV18
d_gene: TRBD2
CDR3aa: CASSAGGDTLEQYF
CDR3nt: TGTGCCAGCTCAGCGGGGGGGGATACGCTTGAGCAGTACTTC

j_gene: TRBJ2-1
abundance: NA
v_gene: TRBV4-1
d_gene: TRBD1
CDR3aa: CASSHRQGQFF
CDR3nt: TGCGCCAGCAGCCATAGACAGGGACAGTTCTTC

j_gene: TRBJ1-5
abundance: NA
v_gene: TRBV19
d_gene: TRBD1
CDR3aa: CASSMTTGYNQPQHF
CDR3nt: TGTGCCAGTAGTATGACGACAGGGTATAATCAGCCCCAGCATTTT

j_gene: TRBJ2-3
abundance: NA
v_gene: TRBV7-6
d_gene: TRBD2
CDR3aa: CASSRTSGEADTQYF
CDR3nt: TGTGCCAGCAGTAGGACTAGCGGGGAGGCAGATACGCAGTATTTT